What follows is one T cell receptor (beta chain) and its context. The antigen is unknown. This sample was included in a study of cytomegalovirus exposure and HLA in healthy donors. The study's findings and limits: Presence/absence analyses took donor sequencing depth as roughly uniform.

PCR was performed using 60 Vbeta and 13 Jbeta primers. The repertoire was sequenced with immunoSEQ multiplex PCR; TCRdb's copy has only in-frame clones and lacks some. The sample includes roughly 190,000 clones, 75% to 85% of them seen just once. Trimming took 2 bases from V and 2 from J, leaving 15 bases between them. Germline V gene lookup returns CDR1 SGHRS and CDR2 YFSETQ. CDR3 length: 16 amino acids. V and J are TRBV5-1 and TRBJ2-3, with a possible D match to TRBD1 (7 bases). The receptor was derived from a young woman in good health and CMV-seropositive. Sequenced sample: PBMCs. The CDR3 loop is CASSFQGDSYTDTQYF. CDR3 sequence (DNA): TGCGCCAGCAGCTTTCAGGGGGACTCTTACACAGATACGCAGTATTTT.